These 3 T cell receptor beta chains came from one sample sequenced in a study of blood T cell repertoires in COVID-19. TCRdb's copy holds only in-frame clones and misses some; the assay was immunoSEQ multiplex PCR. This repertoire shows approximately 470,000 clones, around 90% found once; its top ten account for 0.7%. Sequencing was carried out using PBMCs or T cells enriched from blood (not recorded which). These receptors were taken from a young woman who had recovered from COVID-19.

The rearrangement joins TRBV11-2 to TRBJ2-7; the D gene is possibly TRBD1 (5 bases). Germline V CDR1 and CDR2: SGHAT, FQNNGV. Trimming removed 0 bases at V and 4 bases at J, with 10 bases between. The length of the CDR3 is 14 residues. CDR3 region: CASSLDREGYEQYF. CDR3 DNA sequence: TGTGCCAGCAGCTTAGACAGGGAAGGATACGAGCAGTACTTC.

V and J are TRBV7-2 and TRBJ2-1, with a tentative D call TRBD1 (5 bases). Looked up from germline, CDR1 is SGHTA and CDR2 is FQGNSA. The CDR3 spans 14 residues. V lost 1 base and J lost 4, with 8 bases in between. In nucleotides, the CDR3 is TGTGCCAGCAGCTTAGGACAGAATTACAATGAGCAGTTCTTC. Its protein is CASSLGQNYNEQFF.

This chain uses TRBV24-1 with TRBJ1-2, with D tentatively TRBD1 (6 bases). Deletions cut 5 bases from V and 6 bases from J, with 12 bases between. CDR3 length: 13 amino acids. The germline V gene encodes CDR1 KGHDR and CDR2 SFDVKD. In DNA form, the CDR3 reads TGTGCCACCAGTGGGGGGACAATGAATGGCTACACCTTC. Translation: CATSGGTMNGYTF.